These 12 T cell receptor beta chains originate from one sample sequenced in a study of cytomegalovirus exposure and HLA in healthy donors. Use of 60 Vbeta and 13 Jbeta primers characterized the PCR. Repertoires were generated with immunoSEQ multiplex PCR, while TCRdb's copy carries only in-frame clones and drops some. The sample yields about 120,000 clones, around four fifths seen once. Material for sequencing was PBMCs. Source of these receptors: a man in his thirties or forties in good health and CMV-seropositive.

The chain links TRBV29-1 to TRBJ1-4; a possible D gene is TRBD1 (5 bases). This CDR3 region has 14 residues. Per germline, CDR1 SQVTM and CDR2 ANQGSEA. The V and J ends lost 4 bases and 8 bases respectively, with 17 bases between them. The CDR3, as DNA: TGCAGCGTTGGGACGCGCAGTGGGGGGGAAAAACTGTTTTTT. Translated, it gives CSVGTRSGGEKLFF. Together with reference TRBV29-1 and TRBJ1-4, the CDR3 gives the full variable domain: SAVISQKPSRDICQRGTSLTIQCQVDSQVTMMFWYRQQPGQSLTLIATANQGSEATYESGFVIDKFPISRPNLTFSTLTVSNMSPEDSSIYLCSVGTRSGGEKLFFGSGTQLSVL.

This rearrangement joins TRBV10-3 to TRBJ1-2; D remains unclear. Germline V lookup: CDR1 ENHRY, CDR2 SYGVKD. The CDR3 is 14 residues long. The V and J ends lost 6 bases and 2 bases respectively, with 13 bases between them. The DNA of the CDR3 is TGTGCCATCAGACGTCCGGGAGAAAACTATGGCTACACCTTC. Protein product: CAIRRPGENYGYTF.

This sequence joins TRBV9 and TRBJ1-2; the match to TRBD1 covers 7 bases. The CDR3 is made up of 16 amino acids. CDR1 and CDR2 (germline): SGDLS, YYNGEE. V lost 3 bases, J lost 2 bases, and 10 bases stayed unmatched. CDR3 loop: CASSATGAALNYGYTF. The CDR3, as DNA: TGTGCCAGCAGCGCAACAGGGGCCGCCTTAAACTATGGCTACACCTTC.

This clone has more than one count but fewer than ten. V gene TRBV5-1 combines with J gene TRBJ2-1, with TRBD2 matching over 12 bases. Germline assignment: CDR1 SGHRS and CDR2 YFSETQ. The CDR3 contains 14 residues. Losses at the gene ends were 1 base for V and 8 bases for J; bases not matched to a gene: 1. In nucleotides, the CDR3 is TGCGCCAGCAGCTTGAGACTAGCGGGAGATGAGCAGTTCTTC. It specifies CASSLRLAGDEQFF.

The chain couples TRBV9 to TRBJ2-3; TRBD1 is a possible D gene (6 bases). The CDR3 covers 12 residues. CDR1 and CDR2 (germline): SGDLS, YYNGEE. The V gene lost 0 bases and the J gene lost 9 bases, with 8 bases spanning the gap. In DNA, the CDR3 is TGTGCCAGCAGCGTAGAAGGGGGAACGCAGTATTTT. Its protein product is CASSVEGGTQYF.

CDR3 nucleotide sequence: TGTGCCTGGACCTGGGGAGATAATGAAAAACTGTTTTTT. Amino acids: CAWTWGDNEKLFF. The rearrangement uses TRBV30 and TRBJ1-4; the D is unclear. The germline V and J ends were trimmed by 4 bases and 4 bases, with 10 bases remaining between them. The CDR3 consists of 13 residues. CDR1 GTSNPN and CDR2 SVGIG come from the germline V gene (reference sequence).

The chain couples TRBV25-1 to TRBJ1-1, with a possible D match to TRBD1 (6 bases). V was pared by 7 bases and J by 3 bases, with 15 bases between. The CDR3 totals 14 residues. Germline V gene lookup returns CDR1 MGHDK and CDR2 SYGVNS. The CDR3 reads CASKVAGDYTEAFF. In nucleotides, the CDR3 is TGTGCCAGCAAAGTAGCAGGGGATTACACTGAAGCTTTCTTT.

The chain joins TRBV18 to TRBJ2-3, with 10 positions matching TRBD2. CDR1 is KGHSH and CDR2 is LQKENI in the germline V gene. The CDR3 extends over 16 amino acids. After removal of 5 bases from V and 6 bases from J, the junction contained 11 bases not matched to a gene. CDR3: CASSVSSGSMVDTQYF. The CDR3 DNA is TGTGCCAGCTCAGTGTCTAGCGGGAGTATGGTGGATACGCAGTATTTT.

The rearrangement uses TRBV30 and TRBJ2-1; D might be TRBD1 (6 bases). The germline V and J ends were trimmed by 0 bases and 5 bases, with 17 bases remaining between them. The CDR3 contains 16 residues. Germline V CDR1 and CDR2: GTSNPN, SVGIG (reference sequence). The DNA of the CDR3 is TGTGCCTGGAGTGTACGTGGCAGGGGTGTGGACAATGAGCAGTTCTTC. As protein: CAWSVRGRGVDNEQFF.

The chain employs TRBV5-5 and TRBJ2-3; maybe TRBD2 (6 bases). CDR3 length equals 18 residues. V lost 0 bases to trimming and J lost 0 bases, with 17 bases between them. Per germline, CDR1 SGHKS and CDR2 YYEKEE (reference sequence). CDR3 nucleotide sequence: TGTGCCAGCAGCTTGGACGTTTGGGCGGGACTTAGCACAGATACGCAGTATTTT. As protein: CASSLDVWAGLSTDTQYF. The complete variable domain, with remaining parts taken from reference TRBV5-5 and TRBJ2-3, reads DAGVTQSPTHLIKTRGQQVTLRCSPISGHKSVSWYQQVLGQGPQFIFQYYEKEERGRGNFPDRFSARQFPNYSSELNVNALLLGDSALYLCASSLDVWAGLSTDTQYFGPGTRLTVL.

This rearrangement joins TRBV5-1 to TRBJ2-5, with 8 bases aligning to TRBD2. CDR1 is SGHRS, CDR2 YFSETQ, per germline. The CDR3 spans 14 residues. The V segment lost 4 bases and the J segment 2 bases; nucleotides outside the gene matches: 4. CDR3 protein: CASSAGGSQETQYF. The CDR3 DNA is TGCGCCAGCAGCGCGGGAGGATCACAAGAGACCCAGTACTTC.

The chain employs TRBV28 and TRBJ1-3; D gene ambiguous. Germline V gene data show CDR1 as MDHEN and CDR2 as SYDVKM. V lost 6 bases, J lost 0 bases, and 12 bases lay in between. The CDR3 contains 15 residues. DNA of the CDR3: TGTGCCAGCAGCGCGGGCTCCAGCTCTGGAAACACCATATATTTT. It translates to CASSAGSSSGNTIYF.